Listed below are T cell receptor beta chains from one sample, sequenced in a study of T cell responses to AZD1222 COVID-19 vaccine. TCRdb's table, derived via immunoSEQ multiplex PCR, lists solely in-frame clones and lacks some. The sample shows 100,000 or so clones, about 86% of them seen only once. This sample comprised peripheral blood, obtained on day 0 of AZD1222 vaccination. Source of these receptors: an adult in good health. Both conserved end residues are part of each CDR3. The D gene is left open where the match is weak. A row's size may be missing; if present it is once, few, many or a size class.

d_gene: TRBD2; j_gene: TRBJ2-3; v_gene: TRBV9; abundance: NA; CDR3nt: TGTGCCAGCAGCACTAGCGGGGGGGCAGGTACGCAGTATTTT; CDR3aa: CASSTSGGAGTQYF
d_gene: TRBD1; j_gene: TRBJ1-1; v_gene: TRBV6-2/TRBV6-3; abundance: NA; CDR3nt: TGTGCCAGCAGTTACCGGACAGGGGTGGACACTGAAGCTTTCTTT; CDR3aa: CASSYRTGVDTEAFF
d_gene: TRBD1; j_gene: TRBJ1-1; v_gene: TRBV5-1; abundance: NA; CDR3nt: TGCGCCAGCAGCTTGGATTGGGGACAGGGGAGGACTGAAGCTTTCTTT; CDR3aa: CASSLDWGQGRTEAFF
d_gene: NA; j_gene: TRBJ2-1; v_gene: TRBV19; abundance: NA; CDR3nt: TGTGCCAGTAGTATAGTTGAGGGCTCAAGCTCCTACAATGAGCAGTTCTTC; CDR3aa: CASSIVEGSSSYNEQFF
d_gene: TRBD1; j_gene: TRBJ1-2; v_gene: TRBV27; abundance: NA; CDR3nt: TGTGCCAGCAGTCCCAGCAGGGGGCGCGTTACCTATGGCTACACCTTC; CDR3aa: CASSPSRGRVTYGYTF
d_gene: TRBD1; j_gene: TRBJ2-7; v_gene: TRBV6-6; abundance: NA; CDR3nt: TGTGCCAGCAGGCGGACAGGGCCGTCCTACGAGCAGTACTTC; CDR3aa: CASRRTGPSYEQYF
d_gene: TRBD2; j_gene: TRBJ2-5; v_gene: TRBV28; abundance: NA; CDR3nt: TGTGCCAGCAGTTCCCCCCGGGACTACGAAGAGACCCAGTACTTC; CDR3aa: CASSSPRDYEETQYF
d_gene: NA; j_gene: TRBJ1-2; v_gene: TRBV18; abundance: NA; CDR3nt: TGTGCCAGCTCACAATCTACAGGGTCGATTATCACGGCGCATGGCTACACCTTC; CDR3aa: CASSQSTGSIITAHGYTF
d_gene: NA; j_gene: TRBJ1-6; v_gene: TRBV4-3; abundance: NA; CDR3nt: TGCGCCAGCTCAGAAGGGTGGGTTGACTCACCCCTCCACTTT; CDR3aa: CASSEGWVDSPLHF
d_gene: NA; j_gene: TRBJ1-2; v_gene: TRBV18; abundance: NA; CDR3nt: TGTGCCAGCTCCCCGAGCCGGGCAGACTATGGCTACACCTTC; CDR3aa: CASSPSRADYGYTF
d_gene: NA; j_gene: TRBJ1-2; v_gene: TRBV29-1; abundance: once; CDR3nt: TGCAGCGTGGATATGGGATATCGTGACGCCGGGACTTCCTATGGCTACACCTTC; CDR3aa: CSVDMGYRDAGTSYGYTF
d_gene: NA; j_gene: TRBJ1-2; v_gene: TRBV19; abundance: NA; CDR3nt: TGTGCCAGTGGGCAGGGGATCTACACCTTC; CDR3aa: CASGQGIYTF
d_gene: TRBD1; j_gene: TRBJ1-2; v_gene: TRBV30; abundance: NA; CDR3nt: TGTGCCTGGAGTGTAGAGGGGGCAGGGTATGGCTACACCTTC; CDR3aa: CAWSVEGAGYGYTF
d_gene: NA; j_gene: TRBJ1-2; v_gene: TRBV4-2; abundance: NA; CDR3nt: TGTGCCAGCAGCCAAGATCTACGGGGTGGCTACACCTTC; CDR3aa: CASSQDLRGGYTF
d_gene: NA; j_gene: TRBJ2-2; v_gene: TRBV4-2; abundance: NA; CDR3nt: TGTGCCAGCAGCCTAGGGTGGGGACAAACCACCGGGGAGCTGTTTTTT; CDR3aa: CASSLGWGQTTGELFF
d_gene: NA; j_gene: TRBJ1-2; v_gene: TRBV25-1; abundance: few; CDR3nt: TGTGCCAGCAGTCCTCCGGGGGGTTGGAACTATGGCTACACCTTC; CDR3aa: CASSPPGGWNYGYTF
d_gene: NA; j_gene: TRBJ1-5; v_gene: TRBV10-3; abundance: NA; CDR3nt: TGTGCCATCAGTGAGGGCAATAGCAATCAGCCCCAGCATTTT; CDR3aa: CAISEGNSNQPQHF
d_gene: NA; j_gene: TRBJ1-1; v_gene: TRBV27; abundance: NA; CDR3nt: TGTGCCAGCAGTTTATTGTCACCGCAGAACACTGAAGCTTTCTTT; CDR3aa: CASSLLSPQNTEAFF
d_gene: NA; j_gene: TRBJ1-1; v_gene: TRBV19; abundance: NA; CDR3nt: TGTGCCAGTAGTACGACACTAAACACTGAAGCTTTCTTT; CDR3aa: CASSTTLNTEAFF
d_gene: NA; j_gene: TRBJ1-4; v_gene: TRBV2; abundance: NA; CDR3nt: TGTGCCACCTTACAGTCTGGAGGGGCAACTAATGAAAAACTGTTTTTT; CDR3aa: CATLQSGGATNEKLFF
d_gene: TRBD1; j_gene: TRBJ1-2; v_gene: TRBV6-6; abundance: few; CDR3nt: TGTGCCAGCAGTACGCAGGGGGGAAACGTTAACTATGGCTACACCTTC; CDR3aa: CASSTQGGNVNYGYTF
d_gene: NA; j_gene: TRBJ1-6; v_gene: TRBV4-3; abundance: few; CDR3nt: TGCGCCAGCAGCCAAGTCACAGGTTCACCCCTCCACTTT; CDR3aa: CASSQVTGSPLHF
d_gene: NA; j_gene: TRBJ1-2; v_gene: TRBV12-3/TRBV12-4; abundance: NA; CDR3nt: TGTGCCAGCACTCCTAGTACTAACTATGGCTACACCTTC; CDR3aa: CASTPSTNYGYTF
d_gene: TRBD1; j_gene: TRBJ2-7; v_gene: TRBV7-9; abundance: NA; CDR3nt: TGTGCCAGCAGCAGACAGGGGGCGAGGGACGAGCAGTACTTC; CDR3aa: CASSRQGARDEQYF
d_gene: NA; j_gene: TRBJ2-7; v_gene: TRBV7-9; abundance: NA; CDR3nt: TGTGCCTCTGGACAGACCTACGAGCAGTACTTC; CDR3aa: CASGQTYEQYF
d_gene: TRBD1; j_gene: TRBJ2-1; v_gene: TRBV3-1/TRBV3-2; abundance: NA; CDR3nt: TGTGCCAGCAGTCGAGGCCAGGGGGCTTACAATGAGCAGTTCTTC; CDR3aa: CASSRGQGAYNEQFF
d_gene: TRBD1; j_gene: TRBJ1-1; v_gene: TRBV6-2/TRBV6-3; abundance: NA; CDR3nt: TGTGCCAGCAGTCAATCACGGACAGGGGGCGTCTTGAACACTGAAGCTTTCTTT; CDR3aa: CASSQSRTGGVLNTEAFF
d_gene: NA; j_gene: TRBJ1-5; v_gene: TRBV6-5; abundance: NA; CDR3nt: TGTGCCAGCAGTAAGTTATTCGATCAGCCCCAGCATTTT; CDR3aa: CASSKLFDQPQHF
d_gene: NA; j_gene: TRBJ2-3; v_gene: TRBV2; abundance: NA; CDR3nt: TGTGCCAGCAGCGCCGCCTATCGGGGGCCTAGCACAGATACGCAGTATTTT; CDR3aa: CASSAAYRGPSTDTQYF
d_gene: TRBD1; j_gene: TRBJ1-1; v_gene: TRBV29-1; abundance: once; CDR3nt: TGCAGCGTGGAGACAGGGGGCAACACTGAAGCTTTCTTT; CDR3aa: CSVETGGNTEAFF
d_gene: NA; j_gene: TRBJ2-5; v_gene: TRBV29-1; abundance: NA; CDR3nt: TGCAGCGGCTCTAACCGGAGACTGGGGGAGACCCAGTACTTC; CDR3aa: CSGSNRRLGETQYF
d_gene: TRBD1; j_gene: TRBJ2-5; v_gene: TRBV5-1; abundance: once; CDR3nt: TGCGCCAGCAGCTTCGAGGGACAGGGTGGGCAAGAGACCCAGTACTTC; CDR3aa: CASSFEGQGGQETQYF
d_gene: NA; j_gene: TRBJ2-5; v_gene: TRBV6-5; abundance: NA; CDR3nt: TGTGCCAGCAGTTACTCATCTCCAGGCAGAGAGACCCAGTACTTC; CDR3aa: CASSYSSPGRETQYF
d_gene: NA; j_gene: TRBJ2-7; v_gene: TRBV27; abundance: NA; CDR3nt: TGTGCCAGCACTCCTTTGGGGGCAAGAGAATATTCCTACGAGCAGTACTTC; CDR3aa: CASTPLGAREYSYEQYF
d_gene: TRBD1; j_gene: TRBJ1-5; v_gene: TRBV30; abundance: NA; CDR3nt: TGTGCCTGGAGCGGCGACAGGGACAATCAGCCCCAGCATTTT; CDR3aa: CAWSGDRDNQPQHF
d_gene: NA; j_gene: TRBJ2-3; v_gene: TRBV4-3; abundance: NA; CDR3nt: TGCGCCAGCAGCCAAGAGTACAGGCACACAGATACGCAGTATTTT; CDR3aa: CASSQEYRHTDTQYF
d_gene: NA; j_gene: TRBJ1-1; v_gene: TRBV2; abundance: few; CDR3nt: TGTGCCAGCAGTAAGATGAACACTGAAGCTTTCTTT; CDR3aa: CASSKMNTEAFF